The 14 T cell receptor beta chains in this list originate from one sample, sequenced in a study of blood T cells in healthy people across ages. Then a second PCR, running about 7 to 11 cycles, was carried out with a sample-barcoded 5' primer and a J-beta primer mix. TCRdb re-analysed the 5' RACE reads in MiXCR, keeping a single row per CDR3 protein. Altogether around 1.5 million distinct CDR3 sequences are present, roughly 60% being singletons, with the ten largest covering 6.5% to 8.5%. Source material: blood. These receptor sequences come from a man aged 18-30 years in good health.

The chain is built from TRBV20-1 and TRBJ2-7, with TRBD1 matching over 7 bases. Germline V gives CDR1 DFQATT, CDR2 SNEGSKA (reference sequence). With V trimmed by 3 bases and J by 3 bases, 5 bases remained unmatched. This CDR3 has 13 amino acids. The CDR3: CSARADRNYEQYF. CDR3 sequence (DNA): TGCAGTGCTAGGGCGGACAGGAACTACGAGCAGTACTTC.

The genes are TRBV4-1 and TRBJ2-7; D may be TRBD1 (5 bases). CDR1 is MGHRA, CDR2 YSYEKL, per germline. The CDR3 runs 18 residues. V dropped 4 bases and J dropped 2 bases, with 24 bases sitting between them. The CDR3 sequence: CASSPNIGDSILTYEQYF. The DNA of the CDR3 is TGCGCCAGCAGCCCGAACATAGGCGACAGCATCCTCACCTACGAGCAGTACTTC.

DNA for the CDR3: TGTGCCAGCAGCTTGGTAGCGGGGAGCACTGAAGCTTTCTTT. It encodes CASSLVAGSTEAFF. The chain recombines TRBV5-6 with TRBJ1-1; D gene unclear. The germline V and J ends were trimmed by 0 bases and 4 bases, with 10 bases remaining between them. From germline, CDR1 is SGHDT and CDR2 YYEEEE. The CDR3 is 14 amino acids.

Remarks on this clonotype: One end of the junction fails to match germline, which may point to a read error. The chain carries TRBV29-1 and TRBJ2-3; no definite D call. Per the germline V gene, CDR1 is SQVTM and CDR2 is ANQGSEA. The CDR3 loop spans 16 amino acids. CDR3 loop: CSVGPEMGSLGDAQYF. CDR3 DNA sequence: TGCAGCGTTGGACCTGAAATGGGCAGCTTAGGAGATGCGCAGTATTTT.

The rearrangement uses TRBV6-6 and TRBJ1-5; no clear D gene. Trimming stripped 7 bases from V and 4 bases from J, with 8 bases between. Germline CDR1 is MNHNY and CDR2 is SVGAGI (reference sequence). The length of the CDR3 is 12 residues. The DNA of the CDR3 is TGTGCCAGCAAGTTAACAAATCAGCCCCAGCATTTT. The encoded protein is CASKLTNQPQHF.

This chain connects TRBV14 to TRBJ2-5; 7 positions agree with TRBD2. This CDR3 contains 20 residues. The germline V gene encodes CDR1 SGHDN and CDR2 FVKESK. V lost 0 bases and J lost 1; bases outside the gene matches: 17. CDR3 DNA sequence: TGTGCCAGCAGCCAAGATCGAGTAAGACTAGCCCACTCTTTCCAAGAGACCCAGTACTTC. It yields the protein CASSQDRVRLAHSFQETQYF. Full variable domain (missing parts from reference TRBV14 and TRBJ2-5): EAGVTQFPSHSVIEKGQTVTLRCDPISGHDNLYWYRRVMGKEIKFLLHFVKESKQDESGMPNNRFLAERTGGTYSTLKVQPAELEDSGVYFCASSQDRVRLAHSFQETQYFGPGTRLLVL.

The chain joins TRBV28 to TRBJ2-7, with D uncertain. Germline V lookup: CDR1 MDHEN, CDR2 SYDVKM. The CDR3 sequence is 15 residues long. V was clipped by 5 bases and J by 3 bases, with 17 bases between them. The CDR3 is CASSALPESFYEQYF. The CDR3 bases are TGTGCCAGCAGTGCGCTACCTGAGTCGTTCTACGAGCAGTACTTC.

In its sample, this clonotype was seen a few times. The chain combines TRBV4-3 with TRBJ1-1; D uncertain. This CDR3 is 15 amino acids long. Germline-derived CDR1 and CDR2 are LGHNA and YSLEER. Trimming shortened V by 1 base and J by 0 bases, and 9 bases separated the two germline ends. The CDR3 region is CASSQGEGVNTEAFF. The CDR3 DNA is TGCGCCAGCAGCCAAGGTGAGGGCGTGAACACTGAAGCTTTCTTT.

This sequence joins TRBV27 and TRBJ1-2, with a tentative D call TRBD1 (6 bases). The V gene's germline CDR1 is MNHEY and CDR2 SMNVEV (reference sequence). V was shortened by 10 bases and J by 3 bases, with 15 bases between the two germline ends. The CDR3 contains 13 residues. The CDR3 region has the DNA TGTGCCACCCGAGGGGACACTTACTATGGCTACACCTTC. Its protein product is CATRGDTYYGYTF.

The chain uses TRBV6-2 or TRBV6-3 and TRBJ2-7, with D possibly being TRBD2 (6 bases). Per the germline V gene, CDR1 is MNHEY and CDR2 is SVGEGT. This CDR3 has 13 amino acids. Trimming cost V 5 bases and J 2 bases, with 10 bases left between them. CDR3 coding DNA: TGTGCCAGCAGTATGACGGGGGCCTACGAGCAGTACTTC. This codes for CASSMTGAYEQYF.

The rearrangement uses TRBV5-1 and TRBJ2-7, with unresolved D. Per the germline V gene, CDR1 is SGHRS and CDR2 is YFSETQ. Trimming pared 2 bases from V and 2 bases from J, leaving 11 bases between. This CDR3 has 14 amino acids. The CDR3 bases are TGCGCCAGCAGCTTCGTAGCCCCTACCTACGAGCAGTACTTC. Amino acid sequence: CASSFVAPTYEQYF. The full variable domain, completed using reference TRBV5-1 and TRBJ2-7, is KAGVTQTPRYLIKTRGQQVTLSCSPISGHRSVSWYQQTPGQGLQFLFEYFSETQRNKGNFPGRFSGRQFSNSRSEMNVSTLELGDSALYLCASSFVAPTYEQYFGPGTRLTVT.

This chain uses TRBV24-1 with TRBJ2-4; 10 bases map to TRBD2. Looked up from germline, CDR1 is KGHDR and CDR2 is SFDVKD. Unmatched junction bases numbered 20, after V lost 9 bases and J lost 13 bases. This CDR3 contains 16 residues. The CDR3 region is CATSLGPSGGYNEQYF. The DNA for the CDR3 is TGTGCCACCTCCTTGGGCCCTAGCGGGGGTTACAATGAGCAGTACTTC.

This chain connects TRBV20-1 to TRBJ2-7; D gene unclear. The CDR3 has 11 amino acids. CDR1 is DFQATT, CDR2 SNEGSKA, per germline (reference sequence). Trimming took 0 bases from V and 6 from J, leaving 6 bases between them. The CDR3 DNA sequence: TGCAGTGCTAGAGATTTAAGCGAGCAGTACTTC. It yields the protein CSARDLSEQYF.

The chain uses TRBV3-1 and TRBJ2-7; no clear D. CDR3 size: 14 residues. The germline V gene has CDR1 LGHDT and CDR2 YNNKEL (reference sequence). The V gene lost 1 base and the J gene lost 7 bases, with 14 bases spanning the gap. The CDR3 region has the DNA TGTGCCAGCAGCCAAGGTTCAGGCCTCTGGGAGCAGTACTTC. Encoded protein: CASSQGSGLWEQYF.